The rows below give T cell receptor beta chains drawn from one sample of a study of OX40 agonist ivuxolimab in advanced cancers. Repertoires were generated with immunoSEQ multiplex PCR, while TCRdb's copy carries only in-frame clones and drops some. Of some 50,000 clones listed, around 87% are singletons. Sequences were derived from CD4+ or CD8+ T cells sorted from blood, sampled in a trial of the OX40 agonist ivuxolimab. Source of these receptors: an adult with an advanced solid tumor such as melanoma, head and neck, liver or kidney cancer. CDR3s include the opening cysteine and the closing phenylalanine or tryptophan. Each record gives: V gene, J gene, CDR3 protein.

v_call: TRBV11-2; j_call: TRBJ1-1; cdr3_aa: CATSLRGTEAFF
v_call: TRBV5-5; j_call: TRBJ1-4; cdr3_aa: CASSSHRDRGTPNEKLFF
v_call: TRBV18; j_call: TRBJ1-4; cdr3_aa: CASSPRTGSNEKLFF
v_call: TRBV6-5; j_call: TRBJ1-4; cdr3_aa: CASSYSTGAGEKLFF
v_call: TRBV6-5; j_call: TRBJ2-3; cdr3_aa: CASRATWEFPDTQYF
v_call: TRBV14; j_call: TRBJ1-1; cdr3_aa: CASSLQAGVTEAFF
v_call: TRBV2; j_call: TRBJ2-5; cdr3_aa: CASSIRIQETQYF
v_call: TRBV15; j_call: TRBJ2-1; cdr3_aa: CATSRGSPSRAGGSYNEQFF
v_call: TRBV6-5; j_call: TRBJ2-7; cdr3_aa: CASRGVLYGYEQYF
v_call: TRBV7-9; j_call: TRBJ2-5; cdr3_aa: CASSLQGVETQYF
v_call: TRBV12-5; j_call: TRBJ1-1; cdr3_aa: CASAWKGGGQNTEAFF
v_call: TRBV6-6; j_call: TRBJ2-3; cdr3_aa: CASSYSGGLAADTQYF
v_call: TRBV7-2; j_call: TRBJ2-5; cdr3_aa: CASSLELAGGLYQETQYF
v_call: TRBV5-1; j_call: TRBJ1-5; cdr3_aa: CASSLSSNQPQHF
v_call: TRBV7-9; j_call: TRBJ2-1; cdr3_aa: CASSLPLAGGFF
v_call: TRBV5-1; j_call: TRBJ2-3; cdr3_aa: CASSAQGPGDTQYF
v_call: TRBV29-1; j_call: TRBJ2-5; cdr3_aa: CSVTPRTGVQETQYF
v_call: TRBV5-1; j_call: TRBJ2-2; cdr3_aa: CASNFPERQTGELFF
v_call: TRBV19; j_call: TRBJ2-3; cdr3_aa: CASNEYGGRADTQYF
v_call: TRBV15; j_call: TRBJ1-4; cdr3_aa: CATSRDGATNEKLFF
v_call: TRBV28; j_call: TRBJ1-2; cdr3_aa: CASSLGTGGYTF
v_call: TRBV6-5; j_call: TRBJ2-7; cdr3_aa: CASSLSGGLYEQYF
v_call: TRBV28; j_call: TRBJ1-1; cdr3_aa: CASSGQGASEAFF
v_call: TRBV18; j_call: TRBJ2-7; cdr3_aa: CASSPLDRAGEQYF
v_call: TRBV19; j_call: TRBJ1-2; cdr3_aa: CASSRTPRQGNYGYTF
v_call: TRBV19; j_call: TRBJ2-3; cdr3_aa: CASSSVSGSPDTQYF
v_call: TRBV28; j_call: TRBJ1-6; cdr3_aa: CASSLLGQGRSPLHF
v_call: TRBV11-3; j_call: TRBJ2-1; cdr3_aa: CASSLGSGSPFF
v_call: TRBV30; j_call: TRBJ1-1; cdr3_aa: CGAGETEAFF
v_call: TRBV5-6; j_call: TRBJ1-5; cdr3_aa: CASSFTPSNQPQHF
v_call: TRBV5-8; j_call: TRBJ1-1; cdr3_aa: CASSIRVGLAFF
v_call: TRBV7-9; j_call: TRBJ2-7; cdr3_aa: CASSKQGWYEQYF
v_call: TRBV15; j_call: TRBJ1-5; cdr3_aa: CATSRDGRGRNQPQHF
v_call: TRBV19; j_call: TRBJ1-1; cdr3_aa: CASTRDRPAEAFF
v_call: TRBV19; j_call: TRBJ1-5; cdr3_aa: CASSIRDRGSNQPQHF
v_call: TRBV4-3; j_call: TRBJ2-7; cdr3_aa: CASSQRPNSKQYF
v_call: TRBV28; j_call: TRBJ2-5; cdr3_aa: CASSFGQTQYF
v_call: TRBV2; j_call: TRBJ2-2; cdr3_aa: CASGTQGGSLATGELFF
v_call: TRBV7-9; j_call: TRBJ2-3; cdr3_aa: CASSWTADTDTQYF
v_call: TRBV6-5; j_call: TRBJ1-1; cdr3_aa: CASSYSTRGVEAFF
v_call: TRBV5-1; j_call: TRBJ2-5; cdr3_aa: CASSLEGREGTQYF
v_call: TRBV9; j_call: TRBJ1-1; cdr3_aa: CASSPGTGVLTEAFF
v_call: TRBV15; j_call: TRBJ2-4; cdr3_aa: CATSRQIKQGSKNIQYF
v_call: TRBV11-2; j_call: TRBJ1-3; cdr3_aa: CASSPGTRNTIYF
v_call: TRBV6-5; j_call: TRBJ1-4; cdr3_aa: CASSYLPSREKLFF
v_call: TRBV28; j_call: TRBJ1-2; cdr3_aa: CASRTPETGRYGYTF